A single sample is the source of the 3 T cell receptor beta chains below, sequenced in a study of CXCR3-negative and CXCR3-positive naive CD8 T cells. Study-level results: CXCR3-expressing naive cells carried TRB CDR3s more hydrophobic than those of CXCR3-negative naive cells.

UMI-labeled TRB cDNA libraries were prepared by 5' RACE. TCRdb re-called the 5' RACE reads; one entry per CDR3 protein, DNA not given. Its table records around 65,000 distinct CDR3 sequences. Their target antigens are unknown. The specimen sequenced was naive CXCR3+ CD8+ T cells from blood. The subset denotes: CD45RO-CCR7+CD27+CD95- naive CD8+ T cells expressing CXCR3 (TNR3+). These receptors all come from a human donor in good health. Some clones in this sample may be carry-over from other donors' samples.

The V call is TRBV20-1, the J call TRBJ2-5; TCRdb designates TRBD1, a call that cannot be tested without DNA. Germline CDR1 and CDR2: DFQATT and SNEGSKA (reference sequence). The CDR3 loop spans 13 amino acids. This CDR3 is CSARDRGKETQYF.

The genes are TRBV7-9 and TRBJ2-7; TCRdb picks TRBD1, but there is no DNA to check that call. This CDR3 has 15 residues. Germline loops: CDR1 SEHNR, CDR2 FQNEAQ (reference sequence). CDR3: CASSEPGQLTYEQYF.

The chain links TRBV9 to TRBJ1-2; TCRdb's D call of TRBD1 is untestable without DNA. The CDR3 length is 14 residues. Germline V lookup: CDR1 SGDLS, CDR2 YYNGEE. The CDR3 spells CASSPEGGWYGYTF.